This TCR beta chain was identified in a study of shared clonotypes between healthy human individuals. Study-wide findings and caveats: It was observed that approximately 5% of naive CD4 clonotypes were shared across a handful of donors. Across subsets, estimated richness was generally greater for naive than for memory populations.

Here immunoSEQ multiplex PCR was the method, and the copy in TCRdb shows in-frame clones only, minus some. The sample shows some 2 million clones, over 85% of them seen only once. This clone was recorded only once. Its antigen is as yet unknown. CD8 cells regarded as naive lacked CD45RO, were positively chosen for CCR7, and omitted terminally differentiated effector memory CD45RA+ cells. This CDR3 spans 13 amino acids. V gave up 2 bases and J gave up 9 bases; unmatched junction bases: 4. Germline CDR1 is SGHNT and CDR2 is YYREEE (reference sequence). The genes are TRBV5-4 and TRBJ2-1; 8 bases are a match to TRBD1. This TCR came from a young man in good health. Specimen: naive CD8+ T cells sorted from blood. CDR3 residues: CASSLDRGSEQFF. CDR3 sequence (DNA): TGTGCCAGCAGCTTAGACAGGGGAAGTGAGCAGTTCTTC.